The 15 T cell receptor beta chains below all came from one sample that was sequenced in a study of a mutant IDH1 vaccine in newly diagnosed glioma. This sample's time point: week 11, during vaccination. In the vaccine, a single dose held 300 ug of the mutant IDH1 20-mer peptide, along with topical imiquimod. Assay: immunoSEQ multiplex PCR; the TCRdb copy retains only in-frame clones and omits some. The sample carries 100,000 to 150,000 clones, about 80% recorded once. No antigen is known for these receptors. The starting material was PBMCs, obtained from a glioma patient whose treatment included an IDH1 peptide vaccine. The origin of the receptors is a man aged 35 to 55 with glioma.

The V and J genes are TRBV19 and TRBJ2-2, with 9 bases fitting TRBD1. Germline CDR1 is LNHDA and CDR2 is SQIVND (reference sequence). The ends lost 5 bases at V and 5 bases at J; junction bases unmatched: 6. This CDR3 is built from 15 residues. CDR3 sequence (DNA): TGTGCCAGTAGTTCCCGGACAGGGGAAACCGGGGAGCTGTTTTTT. It codes for CASSSRTGETGELFF.

J is TRBJ2-7 and V is TRBV9, with D tentatively TRBD2 (5 bases). The V gene's germline CDR1 is SGDLS and CDR2 YYNGEE. The CDR3 sequence is 13 residues long. V was trimmed by 0 bases and J by 2 bases, leaving 6 bases between them. CDR3: CASSVGETYEQYF. In DNA, the CDR3 is TGTGCCAGCAGCGTAGGGGAGACCTACGAGCAGTACTTC.

The J gene is TRBJ2-3, the V gene TRBV7-9, with TRBD2 matching 9 bases. Trimming cost V 7 bases and J 6 bases; bases outside gene matches: 11. Germline-derived CDR1 and CDR2 are SEHNR and FQNEAQ (reference sequence). The CDR3 spans 15 residues. In nucleotides, the CDR3 is TGTGCCAGCACCTGGGGTAGCGGGAGTTCGGATACGCAGTATTTT. It encodes CASTWGSGSSDTQYF.

V is TRBV7-9 and J is TRBJ1-5, with D tentatively TRBD1 (6 bases). Germline values: CDR1 SEHNR, CDR2 FQNEAQ (reference sequence). The CDR3 extends over 17 amino acids. Trimming removed 1 base from V and 1 base from J, with 14 bases in between. This CDR3 is CASSLGSGARSNQPQHF. The CDR3 DNA sequence: TGTGCCAGCAGCTTAGGGTCGGGGGCTAGGAGCAATCAGCCCCAGCATTTT.

The rearrangement uses TRBV18 and TRBJ1-3; D unclear. V lost 6 bases and J 0 bases, leaving 15 bases between the germline ends. This CDR3 region has 16 residues. The germline gives CDR1 KGHSH, CDR2 LQKENI. The CDR3 bases are TGTGCCAGCTCCCCTCGGACGGAAAGCTCTGGAAACACCATATATTTT. Its translation is CASSPRTESSGNTIYF.

This clone was seen more than once but under ten times. The genes are TRBV5-4 and TRBJ2-3; TRBD1 might be the D (6 bases). The CDR3 is 15 residues long. Germline V gives CDR1 SGHNT, CDR2 YYREEE (reference sequence). Trimming pared 4 bases from V and 0 bases from J, leaving 12 bases between. Written as DNA, the CDR3 is TGTGCCAGCAGCGAGACAGGCCCTAGCACAGATACGCAGTATTTT. This sequence encodes CASSETGPSTDTQYF. Supplemented by reference TRBV5-4 and TRBJ2-3, the full variable domain reads ETGVTQSPTHLIKTRGQQVTLRCSSQSGHNTVSWYQQALGQGPQFIFQYYREEENGRGNFPPRFSGLQFPNYSSELNVNALELDDSALYLCASSETGPSTDTQYFGPGTRLTVL.

This rearrangement joins TRBV5-4 to TRBJ1-4; D unclear. The V gene lost 0 bases and the J gene lost 6 bases, with 9 bases spanning the gap. CDR1 and CDR2 (germline): SGHNT, YYREEE (reference sequence). This CDR3 has 14 residues. The CDR3 reads CASSLGGGDEKLFF. CDR3 nucleotide sequence: TGTGCCAGCAGCTTGGGGGGTGGGGATGAAAAACTGTTTTTT.

J is TRBJ2-3 and V is TRBV9; the D is unclear. The V and J ends lost 0 bases and 4 bases respectively, with 6 bases between them. Germline CDR1 reads SGDLS; CDR2 reads YYNGEE. The CDR3 loop spans 13 amino acids. As DNA, the CDR3 is TGTGCCAGCAGCGTAGGGGATGCAGATACGCAGTATTTT. Its translation is CASSVGDADTQYF.

The rearrangement uses TRBV5-6 and TRBJ1-6; 7 bases align to TRBD1. The CDR3 extends over 16 amino acids. V shed 0 bases and J 5 bases; nucleotides not matched to a gene: 5. CDR1 is SGHDT and CDR2 is YYEEEE in the germline V gene. Here the CDR3 reads CASSLDRGADNSPLHF. CDR3 in DNA: TGTGCCAGCAGCTTGGACAGGGGCGCGGATAATTCACCCCTCCACTTT.

This rearrangement joins TRBV5-1 to TRBJ1-5; D unclear. The germline CDR1 and CDR2 sequences are SGHRS and YFSETQ. V was pared by 0 bases and J by 2 bases, with 9 bases between. CDR3 length: 15 amino acids. The CDR3 loop reads CASSLAGRGNQPQHF. The CDR3, as DNA: TGCGCCAGCAGCTTGGCCGGAAGGGGCAATCAGCCCCAGCATTTT.

The J gene is TRBJ2-1, the V gene TRBV7-9, with TRBD2 as a possible D gene (5 bases). This CDR3 comprises 14 residues. V was pared by 3 bases and J by 5 bases, with 11 bases between. Per germline, CDR1 SEHNR and CDR2 FQNEAQ (reference sequence). The CDR3 DNA follows: TGTGCCAGCAGCTTGATGGGAGAAAACAATGAGCAGTTCTTC. Its protein is CASSLMGENNEQFF. The complete variable domain, with remaining parts taken from reference TRBV7-9 and TRBJ2-1, reads DTGVSQNPRHKITKRGQNVTFRCDPISEHNRLYWYRQTLGQGPEFLTYFQNEAQLEKSRLLSDRFSAERPKGSFSTLEIQRTEQGDSAMYLCASSLMGENNEQFFGPGTRLTVL.

This clone was seen only once. CDR3: CASSEYPGDNEQFF. CDR3 DNA: TGTGCCAGCAGTGAATACCCCGGGGATAATGAGCAGTTCTTC. V usage is TRBV2 and J usage is TRBJ2-1; TRBD2 is a possible D gene (5 bases). In germline, CDR1 is SNHLY, CDR2 FYNNEI. Trimming pared 2 bases from V and 7 bases from J, leaving 12 bases between. The CDR3 spans 14 residues.

J is TRBJ2-7 and V is TRBV13; maybe TRBD2 (6 bases). This CDR3 spans 12 amino acids. Germline V CDR1 and CDR2: PRHDT, FYEKMQ (reference sequence). The V end lost 4 bases, the J end lost 6 bases, and 10 bases lay between the germline ends. The CDR3 loop is CASSSTSREQYF. The CDR3 DNA reads as TGTGCCAGCAGCTCGACTAGTCGCGAGCAGTACTTC.

The rearrangement joins TRBV6-5 to TRBJ2-3; TRBD2 matches at 8 bases. V shed 0 bases and J 9 bases; nucleotides not matched to a gene: 8. The CDR3 is made up of 15 amino acids. Germline V gives CDR1 MNHEY, CDR2 SVGAGI. The CDR3 spells CASSYSGGGPRTQYF. For the CDR3, the DNA is TGTGCCAGCAGTTACTCCGGGGGGGGGCCGAGAACGCAGTATTTT.

The V and J genes are TRBV18 and TRBJ1-4; no clear D gene. The CDR3 is 11 amino acids. V lost 7 bases and J lost 7, with 7 bases in between. Germline assignment: CDR1 KGHSH and CDR2 LQKENI. The CDR3 DNA sequence: TGTGCCAGCTGCGCTAGTGAAAAACTGTTTTTT. It encodes CASCASEKLFF.